The next 20 T cell receptor beta chains were all read from a single sample in a study of blood T cell repertoires in COVID-19. The repertoire was sequenced with immunoSEQ multiplex PCR; TCRdb's copy has only in-frame clones and lacks some. The data contain 250,000 to 400,000 clones, 88% of them seen just once; the ten biggest clones take up approximately 1.6%. Sequenced input: peripheral blood. The source is a woman in her 30s with COVID-19, enrolled during active disease.

The genes are TRBV29-1 and TRBJ1-3; 8 nucleotides match TRBD1. V trimming: 0 bases; J trimming: 4 bases; junction bases outside the gene matches: 5. Per the germline V gene, CDR1 is SQVTM and CDR2 is ANQGSEA. This CDR3 spans 15 amino acids. As DNA, the CDR3 is TGCAGCGTTGAAGATCAGTGGACAGGGGGAAACACCATATATTTT. Its protein is CSVEDQWTGGNTIYF.

The gene calls are TRBV5-6 and TRBJ1-4, with a tentative D call TRBD1 (6 bases). The CDR3 consists of 13 residues. Between the trimmed V and J ends, which lost 2 bases and 14 bases, there was a span of 16 bases. CDR1 SGHDT and CDR2 YYEEEE come from the germline V gene. The CDR3 here is CASSLTGRPALFF. The CDR3 nucleotides are TGTGCCAGCAGCTTAACAGGGCGACCAGCGCTGTTTTTT.

This clone has just a few counts. The J gene is TRBJ2-7, the V gene TRBV27, with D hard to call. Trimming stripped 5 bases from V and 3 bases from J, with 11 bases between. Germline lookup yields CDR1 MNHEY and CDR2 SMNVEV (reference sequence). This CDR3 has 13 residues. The CDR3, as DNA: TGTGCCAGCAGTCCAGCGAGTCGCTACGAGCAGTACGTC. The encoded protein is CASSPASRYEQYV.

The chain carries TRBV7-2 and TRBJ2-4; 12 bases fit TRBD1. Trimming at V came to 2 bases and at J to 0 bases, leaving 8 bases not matched to a gene. Germline assignment: CDR1 SGHTA and CDR2 FQGNSA. The CDR3 runs to 19 residues. The CDR3 sequence: CASSLTGQGARRAKNIQYF. Written as DNA, the CDR3 is TGTGCCAGCAGCTTAACGGGACAGGGGGCGCGAAGAGCCAAAAACATTCAGTACTTC.

The chain carries TRBV4-1 and TRBJ2-7, with 7 bases lining up with TRBD1. The V gene end was trimmed by 3 bases and the J gene end by 0 bases; junction bases not matched to a gene: 8. This CDR3 comprises 16 residues. The V gene's germline CDR1 is MGHRA and CDR2 YSYEKL. CDR3 protein: CASSHQPGTDSYEQYF. The CDR3 bases are TGCGCCAGCAGCCATCAACCCGGGACAGACTCCTACGAGCAGTACTTC.

The chain uses TRBV7-2 and TRBJ1-5; D gene unclear. CDR1 is SGHTA, CDR2 FQGNSA, per germline. With 1 base removed from V and 3 bases from J, the gap between germline ends came to 7 bases. There are 14 residues in the CDR3. The CDR3 loop is CASSLDSFNQPQHF. As DNA, the CDR3 is TGTGCCAGCAGCTTAGACAGCTTCAATCAGCCCCAGCATTTT.

V gene TRBV7-8 combines with J gene TRBJ1-2, with D perhaps matching TRBD1 (5 bases). V was shortened by 5 bases and J by 4 bases, with 23 bases between the two germline ends. The CDR3 has 17 residues. Germline assignment: CDR1 SGHVS and CDR2 FQNEAQ. This CDR3 is CASSPAYRKGSTYGYTF. The CDR3 DNA reads as TGTGCCAGCAGCCCAGCGTACAGGAAAGGATCTACCTATGGCTACACCTTC.

This rearrangement joins TRBV19 to TRBJ1-3; D remains unclear. Trimming removed 0 bases at V and 2 bases at J, with 2 bases between. This CDR3 is 13 amino acids long. Germline V gene data show CDR1 as LNHDA and CDR2 as SQIVND (reference sequence). CDR3 DNA sequence: TGTGCCAGTAGTATAGACACTGGAAACACCATATATTTT. Translating it yields CASSIDTGNTIYF.

This clone was picked up many times. The rearrangement joins TRBV21-1 to TRBJ2-5; the table's D call, TRBD1, was not checked against the DNA. TRBV21-1 is a recognized pseudogene. CDR3 size: 14 residues. CDR3 DNA: TGTGCCAGCAGCAAAGGACAGGGACAAGAGACCCAGTACTTC. Translated: CASSKGQGQETQYF.

This clone has only one observation. V and J are TRBV27 and TRBJ2-6; the match to TRBD1 covers 11 bases. The junction had 0 bases not matched to a gene; V was cut back by 6 bases and J by 2 bases. The CDR3 totals 15 residues. The V gene's germline CDR1 is MNHEY and CDR2 SMNVEV (reference sequence). For the CDR3, the DNA is TGTGCCAGCAGGGGACAGGGGGCTGGGGCCAACGTCCTGACTTTC. Translating it yields CASRGQGAGANVLTF.

This chain connects TRBV7-2 to TRBJ2-3; D is possibly TRBD2 (6 bases). Between the trimmed V and J ends, which lost 5 bases and 4 bases, there was a span of 10 bases. Germline V gives CDR1 SGHTA, CDR2 FQGNSA. CDR3 length: 13 residues. CDR3 bases: TGTGCCAGCAGCCGACTAGGCGCAGATACGCAGTATTTT. Translation gives CASSRLGADTQYF.

This chain uses TRBV27 with TRBJ2-7; TRBD1 aligns across 9 bases. Germline loops: CDR1 MNHEY, CDR2 SMNVEV (reference sequence). CDR3 size: 15 residues. J gave up 4 bases and V 5 bases, and 9 bases lay outside the gene matches. The CDR3 DNA reads TGTGCCAGCAGTGTAACAGGGGGCAGTTTTTACGAGCAGTACTTC. Translating gives CASSVTGGSFYEQYF.

The chain employs TRBV2 and TRBJ1-1; D call uncertain. V was pared by 7 bases and J by 10 bases, with 10 bases between. CDR1 and CDR2 (germline): SNHLY, FYNNEI. This CDR3 contains 10 residues. The CDR3 reads CASKEARAFF. CDR3 DNA: TGTGCCAGCAAGGAGGCACGAGCTTTCTTT.

V gene TRBV5-1 combines with J gene TRBJ2-3; D possibly corresponds to TRBD1 (5 bases). CDR1 is SGHRS, CDR2 YFSETQ, per germline. The CDR3 runs to 17 residues. V was cut by 0 bases and J by 0 bases, with 14 bases left in between. CDR3: CASSLARQFTSTDTQYF. The CDR3 DNA reads TGCGCCAGCAGCTTGGCGCGACAGTTCACTAGCACAGATACGCAGTATTTT.

The chain joins TRBV7-9 to TRBJ1-3, with 10 bases fitting TRBD1. There are 14 residues in the CDR3. Germline-derived CDR1 and CDR2 are SEHNR and FQNEAQ (reference sequence). The V and J ends lost 6 bases and 4 bases, in that order; junction bases with no gene match: 3. Written as DNA, the CDR3 is TGTGCCAGCAGGACGGACAGGGGGGGAAACACCATATATTTT. Residues: CASRTDRGGNTIYF.

This clone has ten or more counts. This chain links TRBV20-1 with TRBJ1-1; D is perhaps TRBD1 (5 bases). The CDR3 loop spans 13 amino acids. The germline CDR1 and CDR2 sequences are DFQATT and SNEGSKA (reference sequence). V was cut by 3 bases and J by 5 bases, with 13 bases left in between. The CDR3 region has the DNA TGCAGTGCTAGTTCCCCAGGGAATACTGAAGCTTTCTTT. Protein: CSASSPGNTEAFF.

V usage is TRBV4-2 and J usage is TRBJ2-2; 9 nucleotides match TRBD1. This CDR3 is built from 15 residues. CDR1 is LGHNA and CDR2 is YNFKEQ in the germline V gene. Trimming cost V 5 bases and J 3 bases; bases outside gene matches: 4. CDR3: CASSSGTGYTGELFF. CDR3 bases: TGTGCCAGCAGCTCCGGGACAGGGTACACCGGGGAGCTGTTTTTT.

The genes are TRBV29-1 and TRBJ1-2; the D gene is possibly TRBD1 (6 bases). V was pared by 3 bases and J by 14 bases, with 7 bases between. Germline CDR1 is SQVTM and CDR2 is ANQGSEA. CDR3 length: 8 residues. The CDR3 spells CSVDRGTF. Written as DNA, the CDR3 is TGCAGCGTTGACAGGGGTACCTTC. Looking up the rest from reference TRBV29-1 and TRBJ1-2 gives the full variable domain: SAVISQKPSRDICQRGTSLTIQCQVDSQVTMMFWYRQQPGQSLTLIATANQGSEATYESGFVIDKFPISRPNLTFSTLTVSNMSPEDSSIYLCSVDRGTFGSGTRLTVV.

The chain uses TRBV3-1 (or the pseudogene TRBV3-2) and TRBJ1-5; D call uncertain. V lost 0 bases and J lost 6, with 6 bases in between. The CDR3 consists of 13 residues. Germline V gene lookup returns CDR1 LGHDT and CDR2 YNNKEL (reference sequence). The CDR3 is CASSQDTGQPQHF. In nucleotides, the CDR3 is TGTGCCAGCAGCCAAGATACGGGTCAGCCCCAGCATTTT.

The chain employs TRBV6-4 and TRBJ2-3, with TRBD2 matching over 7 bases. The V segment lost 5 bases and the J segment 6 bases; nucleotides outside the gene matches: 11. The CDR3 covers 15 residues. The germline gives CDR1 MRHNA, CDR2 SNTAGT. The CDR3 sequence: CASSSGGNSMDTQYF. DNA for the CDR3: TGTGCCAGCAGTTCCGGGGGGAACTCGATGGATACGCAGTATTTT.